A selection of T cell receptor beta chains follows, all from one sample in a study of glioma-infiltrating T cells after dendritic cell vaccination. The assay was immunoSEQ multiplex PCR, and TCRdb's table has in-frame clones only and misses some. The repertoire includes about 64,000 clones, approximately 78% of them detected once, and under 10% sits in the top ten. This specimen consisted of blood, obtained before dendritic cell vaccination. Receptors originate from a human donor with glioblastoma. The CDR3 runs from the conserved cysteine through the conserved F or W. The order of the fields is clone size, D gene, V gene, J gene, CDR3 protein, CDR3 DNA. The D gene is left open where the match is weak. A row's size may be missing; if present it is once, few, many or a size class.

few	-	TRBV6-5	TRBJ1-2	CASSSGGRENYGYTF	TGTGCCAGCAGTTCTGGCGGCAGGGAAAACTATGGCTACACCTTC
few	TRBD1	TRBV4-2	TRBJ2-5	CASSQGGGYQKETQYF	TGTGCCAGCAGCCAAGGAGGGGGCTACCAGAAAGAGACCCAGTACTTC
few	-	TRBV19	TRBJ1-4	CASQGLGLFF	TGTGCCAGTCAGGGACTCGGACTGTTTTTT
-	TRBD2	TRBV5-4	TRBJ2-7	CASSPGGESYEQYF	TGTGCCAGCAGTCCCGGGGGGGAGTCCTACGAGCAGTACTTC
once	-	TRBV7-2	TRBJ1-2	CASSLVVRQAHF	TGTGCCAGCAGCTTAGTTGTAAGGCAGGCTCACTTC
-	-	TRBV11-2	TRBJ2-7	CASSLAGLGEQYF	TGTGCCAGCAGCTTAGCGGGGTTGGGAGAGCAGTACTTC
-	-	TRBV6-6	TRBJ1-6	CASSPGEAKGSPLHF	TGTGCCAGCAGTCCGGGAGAGGCAAAGGGGTCACCCCTCCACTTT
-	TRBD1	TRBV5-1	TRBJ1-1	CASSWRDRGMGAEAFF	TGCGCCAGCAGCTGGAGGGACAGGGGTATGGGGGCTGAAGCTTTCTTT
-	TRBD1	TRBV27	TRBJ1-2	CASSSPWTGGYTF	TGTGCCAGCAGTTCCCCATGGACAGGTGGCTACACCTTC
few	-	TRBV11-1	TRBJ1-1	CASSLELNTEAFF	TGTGCCAGCAGCTTAGAGCTGAACACTGAAGCTTTCTTT
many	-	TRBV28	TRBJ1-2	CASSLSGRYGYTF	TGTGCCAGCAGTTTGTCAGGGCGCTATGGCTACACCTTC
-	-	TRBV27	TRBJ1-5	CASSTGSNQPQHF	TGTGCCAGCAGTACAGGAAGCAATCAGCCCCAGCATTTT
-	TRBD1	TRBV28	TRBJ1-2	CAIRQGAILDYGYTF	TGTGCCATTCGACAGGGGGCGATTTTAGACTATGGCTACACCTTC
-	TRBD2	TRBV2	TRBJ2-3	CASRILAGGYTDTQYF	TGTGCCAGCAGGATCCTAGCGGGGGGCTACACAGATACGCAGTATTTT
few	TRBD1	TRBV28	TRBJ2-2	CASSTSGTDTGELFF	TGTGCCAGCAGTACGTCCGGGACAGATACCGGGGAGCTGTTTTTT
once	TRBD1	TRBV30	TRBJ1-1	CAWNSLDRIGTEAFF	TGTGCCTGGAACTCCTTGGACAGGATTGGCACTGAAGCTTTCTTT
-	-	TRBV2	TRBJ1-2	CASSESEGSGTNYGYTF	TGTGCCAGCAGTGAATCGGAAGGGTCGGGGACTAACTATGGCTACACCTTC
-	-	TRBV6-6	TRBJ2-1	CASGQSTLGNEQFF	TGTGCCAGCGGACAGTCGACTTTAGGTAATGAGCAGTTCTTC
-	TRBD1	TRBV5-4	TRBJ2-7	CASSLPGTGSYEQYF	TGTGCCAGCAGCTTGCCCGGGACAGGCTCCTACGAGCAGTACTTC
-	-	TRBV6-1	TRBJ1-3	CASSAKQGAGNTIYF	TGTGCCAGCAGTGCGAAACAGGGCGCTGGAAACACCATATATTTT
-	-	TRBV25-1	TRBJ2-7	CASSTGTYEQYF	TGTGCCAGCAGTACAGGGACCTACGAGCAGTACTTC
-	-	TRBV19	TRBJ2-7	CASSAGTPYEQYF	TGTGCCAGTAGTGCCGGGACTCCCTACGAGCAGTACTTC
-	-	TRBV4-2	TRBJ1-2	CASSQGKQLNYGYTF	TGTGCCAGCAGCCAAGGGAAACAGCTTAACTATGGCTACACCTTC
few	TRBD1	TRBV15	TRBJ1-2	CATSIDRGLFYGYTF	TGTGCCACCAGCATTGACAGGGGGCTGTTCTATGGCTACACCTTC
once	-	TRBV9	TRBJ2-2	CASSVGGSTGELFF	TGTGCCAGCAGCGTAGGAGGAAGCACCGGGGAGCTGTTTTTT
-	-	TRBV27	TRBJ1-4	CASSFLGDRVNEKLFF	TGTGCCAGCAGTTTCCTCGGTGACCGGGTTAATGAAAAACTGTTTTTT
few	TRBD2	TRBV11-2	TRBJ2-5	CASSISGGLETQYF	TGTGCCAGCAGTATTAGCGGGGGGTTAGAGACCCAGTACTTC
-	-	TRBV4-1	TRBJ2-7	CASSPQQGPYEQYF	TGCGCCAGCAGCCCCCAGCAGGGTCCCTACGAGCAGTACTTC
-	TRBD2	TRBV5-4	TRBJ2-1	CASSGGTSGGFEQFF	TGTGCCAGCAGCGGGGGGACTAGCGGGGGTTTTGAGCAGTTCTTC
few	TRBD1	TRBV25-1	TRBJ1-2	CASRRQGDYGYTF	TGTGCCAGCCGACGTCAGGGGGACTATGGCTACACCTTC
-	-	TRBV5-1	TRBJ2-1	CASSFYYNEQFF	TGCGCCAGCAGCTTTTATTACAATGAGCAGTTCTTC
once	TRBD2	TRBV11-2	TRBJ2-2	CASARMRLAGGVNTGELFF	TGTGCCAGCGCCCGAATGCGGCTAGCGGGGGGTGTGAACACCGGGGAGCTGTTTTTT
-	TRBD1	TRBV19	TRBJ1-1	CASSPTGGAEAFF	TGTGCCAGTAGCCCTACAGGGGGCGCTGAAGCTTTCTTT